The clone carrying this TCR beta chain was counted between two and nine times. The antigen remains undetermined. All the patients suffered relapse after autologous stem cell transplantation, and brentuximab vedotin exposure differed. Through magnetic negative selection, CD8+ T cells were separated from PBMCs that had been thawed. Sequenced by immunoSEQ multiplex PCR; TCRdb stores in-frame clones only, minus some. The data contain about 5,000 clones, approximately 83% of them singletons. Trimming cost V 0 bases and J 1 base, with 6 bases left between them. Germline CDR1 MNHEY, CDR2 SVGAGI. This CDR3 comprises 14 residues. The record originates from a study of PD-1 blockade in classical Hodgkin lymphoma. Study conclusions and caveats: Before treatment, complete responders showed about the same diversity as newly diagnosed patients.

This clonotype originated in a human donor with classical Hodgkin lymphoma. The sequenced sample was CD8+ T cells from blood, obtained at baseline. The V call is TRBV6-5, the J call TRBJ1-2; no clear D. The CDR3 reads CASSYSPSNYGYTF. The CDR3, as DNA: TGTGCCAGCAGTTACTCACCCAGTAACTATGGCTACACCTTC.